The rows below give T cell receptor beta chains drawn from one sample of a study of T cell responses to AZD1222 COVID-19 vaccine. Sequencing was performed with immunoSEQ multiplex PCR; in TCRdb, only in-frame clones are kept and a portion is missing. Of roughly 71,000 clones in the sample, about 85% were seen once. The sequences come from peripheral blood, collected on day 0 of AZD1222 vaccination. The receptors stem from an adult in good health. CDR3s include the opening cysteine and the closing phenylalanine or tryptophan. A D gene is named only where the DNA matches it firmly. Expanded clones get a size class; other rows say once, few or many, or leave the size out.

d_gene,abundance,v_gene,j_gene,CDR3aa,CDR3nt
NA,NA,TRBV13,TRBJ1-2,CASSLVEGGYTF,TGTGCCAGCAGCTTAGTGGAGGGAGGCTACACCTTC
NA,NA,TRBV11-1,TRBJ2-1,CASSWAGTDLGNEQFF,TGTGCCAGCAGCTGGGCCGGGACGGACCTGGGGAATGAGCAGTTCTTC
NA,NA,TRBV2,TRBJ2-7,CASRAGPFPSYEQYF,TGTGCCAGCAGGGCCGGGCCCTTTCCCTCCTACGAGCAGTACTTC
NA,once,TRBV18,TRBJ2-3,CASSPANTDTQYF,TGTGCCAGCTCACCGGCCAACACAGATACGCAGTATTTT
NA,NA,TRBV19,TRBJ1-1,CASHKRVGGMNTEAFF,TGTGCCAGCCACAAGCGCGTCGGAGGAATGAACACTGAAGCTTTCTTT
NA,NA,TRBV6-5,TRBJ1-1,CASCNPSNTEAFF,TGTGCCAGCTGTAATCCTTCGAACACTGAAGCTTTCTTT
NA,NA,TRBV6-1,TRBJ1-3,CASSDPIFGNTIYF,TGTGCCAGCAGTGATCCTATTTTTGGAAACACCATATATTTT
NA,NA,TRBV6-6,TRBJ2-1,CASSYGPGSYNEQFF,TGTGCCAGCAGTTATGGGCCGGGTTCGTACAATGAGCAGTTCTTC
NA,NA,TRBV4-1,TRBJ2-7,CASSQGTGDSYEQYF,TGCGCCAGCAGCCAAGGGACGGGAGACTCCTACGAGCAGTACTTC
NA,NA,TRBV6-1,TRBJ1-2,CASSEDLTALNYGYTF,TGTGCCAGCAGTGAAGATCTAACAGCCCTTAACTATGGCTACACCTTC
NA,NA,TRBV13,TRBJ2-3,CASSFPRALPTDTQYF,TGTGCCAGCAGCTTCCCCAGGGCCCTACCCACAGATACGCAGTATTTT
TRBD1,NA,TRBV20-1,TRBJ2-5,CSVQGFETQYF,TGCAGTGTACAGGGGTTCGAGACCCAGTACTTC
TRBD1,NA,TRBV27,TRBJ2-5,CASSPWTGEYQETQYF,TGTGCCAGCAGTCCGTGGACAGGGGAGTACCAAGAGACCCAGTACTTC
NA,once,TRBV27,TRBJ2-7,CASSSLTGMGYEQYF,TGTGCCAGCAGTTCCCTTACAGGGATGGGCTACGAGCAGTACTTC
NA,NA,TRBV5-1,TRBJ2-7,CASSLRGETYEQYF,TGCGCCAGCAGCTTGCGGGGCGAGACCTACGAGCAGTACTTC
TRBD1,NA,TRBV2,TRBJ2-7,CASRPRTGGYEQYF,TGTGCCAGCAGGCCCCGGACAGGTGGGTACGAGCAGTACTTC
NA,NA,TRBV9,TRBJ2-1,CASSVVGGEQFF,TGTGCCAGCAGCGTAGTCGGTGGTGAGCAGTTCTTC
NA,few,TRBV2,TRBJ1-1,CASSEAGAMNTEAFF,TGTGCCAGCAGTGAAGCCGGGGCGATGAACACTGAAGCTTTCTTT
TRBD1,few,TRBV12-3/TRBV12-4,TRBJ1-2,CASSHTGEESYTF,TGTGCCAGCAGTCATACAGGGGAGGAAAGCTACACCTTC
NA,NA,TRBV4-1,TRBJ2-3,CASSHRLQGADTQYF,TGCGCCAGCAGCCACCGGCTTCAAGGGGCAGATACGCAGTATTTT
NA,NA,TRBV19,TRBJ2-1,CASNEGWKSYNEQFF,TGTGCCAGTAATGAGGGATGGAAATCCTACAATGAGCAGTTCTTC
NA,NA,TRBV7-6,TRBJ2-7,CASSRADEQYF,TGTGCCAGCAGCCGGGCGGACGAGCAGTACTTC
NA,NA,TRBV29-1,TRBJ1-2,CSAGVKNYGYTF,TGCAGTGCGGGGGTGAAGAACTATGGCTACACCTTC
TRBD1,NA,TRBV6-1,TRBJ2-7,CASSDGQGATYEQYF,TGTGCCAGCAGTGATGGACAGGGGGCGACCTACGAGCAGTACTTC
NA,NA,TRBV11-2,TRBJ2-5,CASSLDFIETQYF,TGTGCCAGCAGCTTAGATTTTATAGAGACCCAGTACTTC
NA,NA,TRBV28,TRBJ1-1,CASTLGTQDFF,TGTGCCAGCACCCTCGGGACACAAGATTTCTTT
NA,NA,TRBV9,TRBJ2-5,CASSAEDRGEGETQYF,TGTGCCAGCAGCGCAGAGGACAGAGGAGAGGGAGAGACCCAGTACTTC
NA,NA,TRBV10-3,TRBJ2-5,CAISEVDTRGTQYF,TGTGCCATCAGTGAAGTTGACACGCGAGGGACCCAGTACTTC
NA,NA,TRBV19,TRBJ1-6,CASSDSSGTLHF,TGTGCCAGTAGTGACTCATCGGGAACCCTCCACTTT
NA,NA,TRBV5-1,TRBJ2-5,CASSSPPRSETQYF,TGCGCCAGCTCCAGCCCCCCACGGAGTGAGACCCAGTACTTC
NA,NA,TRBV18,TRBJ2-5,CASSPLGLLEETQYF,TGTGCCAGCTCACCCCTTGGATTGTTAGAGGAGACCCAGTACTTC
NA,NA,TRBV7-8,TRBJ2-3,CASSLKRVLDTQYF,TGTGCCAGCAGCCTTAAGAGGGTTCTAGATACGCAGTATTTT
NA,NA,TRBV5-4,TRBJ2-3,CASSLPKWETAIDTQYF,TGTGCCAGCAGCTTGCCAAAGTGGGAAACGGCGATAGATACGCAGTATTTT
NA,NA,TRBV7-9,TRBJ1-2,CASSVTATGWADYGYTF,TGTGCCAGCAGCGTCACTGCAACCGGATGGGCGGACTATGGCTACACCTTC
NA,NA,TRBV11-2,TRBJ1-2,CASSLVKGEYGYTF,TGTGCCAGCAGCTTAGTAAAAGGGGAATATGGCTACACCTTC
TRBD1,NA,TRBV5-4,TRBJ1-2,CASSLAKQGAGGYTF,TGTGCCAGCAGCTTGGCCAAGCAGGGGGCCGGTGGCTACACCTTC
NA,NA,TRBV25-1,TRBJ2-3,CASSASKPAEDTQYF,TGTGCCAGCAGTGCCTCAAAACCGGCGGAAGATACGCAGTATTTT
TRBD2,NA,TRBV5-4,TRBJ2-3,CASSLRLAGGFRTDTQYF,TGTGCCAGCAGCTTGAGACTAGCGGGGGGGTTCCGCACAGATACGCAGTATTTT
NA,NA,TRBV4-1,TRBJ1-4,CASSQDSGSGEKLFF,TGCGCCAGCAGCCAAGATTCGGGTTCAGGCGAAAAACTGTTTTTT
NA,NA,TRBV27,TRBJ1-1,CASRPLRNTEAFF,TGTGCCAGCAGGCCTCTTAGGAACACTGAAGCTTTCTTT
TRBD2,NA,TRBV4-1,TRBJ2-1,CASSQDSGSSYNEQFF,TGCGCCAGCAGCCAAGATAGCGGGAGTTCATACAATGAGCAGTTCTTC
NA,NA,TRBV19,TRBJ2-7,CASSPGLQLYYEQYF,TGTGCCAGTAGTCCTGGGCTCCAGCTCTACTACGAGCAGTACTTC
NA,NA,TRBV28,TRBJ2-7,CASNGLPRAEQYF,TGTGCCAGCAATGGACTCCCCAGGGCCGAGCAGTACTTC
NA,NA,TRBV5-5,TRBJ1-4,CASSLDEKLFF,TGTGCCAGCAGCTTGGATGAAAAACTGTTTTTT
NA,NA,TRBV27,TRBJ1-2,CASSLLGGGYGYTF,TGTGCCAGCAGTTTATTGGGTGGGGGATATGGCTACACCTTC
NA,NA,TRBV2,TRBJ1-1,CASLDGGWNTEAFF,TGTGCCTCCCTCGACGGGGGCTGGAACACTGAAGCTTTCTTT
NA,NA,TRBV10-3,TRBJ1-2,CAISESSGGVGYTF,TGTGCCATCAGTGAGTCGAGTGGGGGTGTAGGCTACACCTTC
TRBD1,NA,TRBV5-1,TRBJ1-6,CASSLGGTDNSPLHF,TGCGCCAGCAGCTTGGGTGGGACAGATAATTCACCCCTCCACTTT
NA,NA,TRBV3-1/TRBV3-2,TRBJ2-3,CASSQDQENTDTQYF,TGTGCCAGCAGCCAAGATCAGGAAAACACAGATACGCAGTATTTT
NA,NA,TRBV9,TRBJ2-6,CASSVAVSGANVLTF,TGTGCCAGCAGCGTAGCGGTCAGTGGGGCCAACGTCCTGACTTTC
TRBD1,NA,TRBV5-1,TRBJ2-5,CASSRLGQQGRETQYF,TGCGCCAGCAGCCGGCTGGGACAGCAAGGGAGAGAGACCCAGTACTTC
TRBD2,NA,TRBV6-6,TRBJ2-3,CASTSLAGGPGDTQYF,TGTGCCAGCACTTCCCTAGCGGGGGGGCCCGGAGATACGCAGTATTTT
NA,NA,TRBV19,TRBJ2-5,CASSYRGSQETQYF,TGTGCCAGTAGTTATCGTGGCAGTCAAGAGACCCAGTACTTC
TRBD1,NA,TRBV19,TRBJ2-5,CASRTGNQETQYF,TGTGCCAGTAGGACAGGGAACCAAGAGACCCAGTACTTC